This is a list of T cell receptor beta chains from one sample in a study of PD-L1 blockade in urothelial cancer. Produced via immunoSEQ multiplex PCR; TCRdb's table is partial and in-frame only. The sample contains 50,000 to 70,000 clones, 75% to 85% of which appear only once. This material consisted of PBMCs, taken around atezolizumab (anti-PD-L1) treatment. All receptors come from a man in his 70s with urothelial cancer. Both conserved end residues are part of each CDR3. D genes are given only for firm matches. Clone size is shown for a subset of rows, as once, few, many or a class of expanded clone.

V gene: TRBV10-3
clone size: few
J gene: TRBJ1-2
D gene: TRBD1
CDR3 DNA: TGTGCCATCAGCCCCGGGACAGGGGGCCCCTTTATTGGCTACACCTTC
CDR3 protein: CAISPGTGGPFIGYTF

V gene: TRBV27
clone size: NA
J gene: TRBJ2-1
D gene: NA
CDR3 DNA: TGTGCCAGCACAAGCGGATCCTACAATGAGCAGTTCTTC
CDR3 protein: CASTSGSYNEQFF

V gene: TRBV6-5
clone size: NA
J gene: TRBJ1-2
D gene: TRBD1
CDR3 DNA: TGTGCCAGCAGGAAACGGGACAGGGTAGATGGCTACACCTTC
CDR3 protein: CASRKRDRVDGYTF

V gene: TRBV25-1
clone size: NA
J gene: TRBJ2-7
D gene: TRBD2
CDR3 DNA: TGTGCCAGCAGTGAATCACGCGGGAGGGTAAACGAGCAGTACTTC
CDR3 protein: CASSESRGRVNEQYF

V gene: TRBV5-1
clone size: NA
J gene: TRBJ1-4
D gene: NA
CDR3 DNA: TGCGCCAGCAGCCCCCGGGGGGTGAATGAAAAACTGTTTTTT
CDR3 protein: CASSPRGVNEKLFF

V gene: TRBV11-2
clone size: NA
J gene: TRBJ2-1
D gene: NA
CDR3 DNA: TGTGCCAGCAGCTTTGACAGCTACAATGAGCAGTTCTTC
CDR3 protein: CASSFDSYNEQFF

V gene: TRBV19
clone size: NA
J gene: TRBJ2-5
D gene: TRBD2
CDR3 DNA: TGTGCCAGTAGCCCAAACAAGGGAGGGTCTGGAGAGACCCAGTACTTC
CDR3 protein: CASSPNKGGSGETQYF

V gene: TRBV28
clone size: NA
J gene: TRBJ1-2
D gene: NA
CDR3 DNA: TGTGCCAGTTACAGGGTAGCTGATGGCTACACCTTC
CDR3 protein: CASYRVADGYTF

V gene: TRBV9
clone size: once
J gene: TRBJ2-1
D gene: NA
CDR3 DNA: TGTGCCAGCAGCGTAGGCCCAGCGGCTTTGGAGCAGTTCTTC
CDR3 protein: CASSVGPAALEQFF

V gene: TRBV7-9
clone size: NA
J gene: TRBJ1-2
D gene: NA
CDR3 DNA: TGTGCCAGCAGCCCGGACCGAGAGGGCCCTAACTATGGCTACACCTTC
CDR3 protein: CASSPDREGPNYGYTF

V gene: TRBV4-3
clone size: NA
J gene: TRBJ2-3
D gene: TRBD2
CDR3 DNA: TGCGCCAGCAGCCAAACCTATCTGGGACTAGCGGCGAATACGCAGTATTTT
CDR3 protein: CASSQTYLGLAANTQYF

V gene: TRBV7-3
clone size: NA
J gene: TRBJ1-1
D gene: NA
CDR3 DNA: TGTGCCAGCAGCTTCGGAGCGAACACTGAAGCTTTCTTT
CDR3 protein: CASSFGANTEAFF

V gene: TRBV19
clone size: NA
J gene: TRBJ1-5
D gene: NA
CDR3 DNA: TGTGCCAGTAGTATGAGTAGGGTCAGGGGTAATCAGCCCCAGCATTTT
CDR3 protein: CASSMSRVRGNQPQHF

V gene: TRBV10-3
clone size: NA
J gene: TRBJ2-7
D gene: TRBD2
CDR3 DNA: TGTGCCATCACCGGGACTAGCGGGAGTGTTGTATACGAGCAGTACTTC
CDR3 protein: CAITGTSGSVVYEQYF

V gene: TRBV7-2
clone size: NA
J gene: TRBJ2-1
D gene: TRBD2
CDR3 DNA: TGTGCCAGCAGCTTAATAGCGGGGACCCACAATGAGCAGTTCTTC
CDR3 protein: CASSLIAGTHNEQFF

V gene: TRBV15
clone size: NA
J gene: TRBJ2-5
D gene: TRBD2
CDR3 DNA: TGTGCCACCAGCAGATCCGCCGCTAGCGGGAAAAAGACCCAGTACTTC
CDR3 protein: CATSRSAASGKKTQYF

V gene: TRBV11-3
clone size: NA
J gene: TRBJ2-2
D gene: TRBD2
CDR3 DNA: TGTGCCAGCAGCTTTGGCGGGAGTACAAACACCGGGGAGCTGTTTTTT
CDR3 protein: CASSFGGSTNTGELFF

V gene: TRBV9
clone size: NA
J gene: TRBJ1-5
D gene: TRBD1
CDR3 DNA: TGTGCCAGCAGCGCCGGGACAGGGGGCGATCAGCCCCAGCATTTT
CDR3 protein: CASSAGTGGDQPQHF

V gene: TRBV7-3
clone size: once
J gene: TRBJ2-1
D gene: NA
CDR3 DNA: TGTGCCAGCAGCTTAATACGGGACAATGAGCAGTTCTTC
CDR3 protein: CASSLIRDNEQFF

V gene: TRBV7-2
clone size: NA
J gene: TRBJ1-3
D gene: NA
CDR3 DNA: TGTGCCAGCAGCTCTCTCGACACGGCCCGGGGGAACACCATATATTTT
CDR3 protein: CASSSLDTARGNTIYF

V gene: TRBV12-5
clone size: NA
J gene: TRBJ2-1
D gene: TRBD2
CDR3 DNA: TGTGCTAGTGGGAGTAGCGGGAGATCGAGTGAGCAGTTCTTC
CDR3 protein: CASGSSGRSSEQFF

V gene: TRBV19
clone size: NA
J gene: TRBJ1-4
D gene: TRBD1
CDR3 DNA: TGTGCCAGTAGTCCAAGGGACAGGAGCGCAACTAATGAAAAACTGTTTTTT
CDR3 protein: CASSPRDRSATNEKLFF

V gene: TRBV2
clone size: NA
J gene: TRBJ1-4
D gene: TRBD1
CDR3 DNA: TGTGCCAGCAGTGAATTCAGGGGGTCAAATGAAAAACTGTTTTTT
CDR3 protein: CASSEFRGSNEKLFF

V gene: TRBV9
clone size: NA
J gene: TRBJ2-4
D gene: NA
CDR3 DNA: TGTGCCAGCAGCGTAGGTTATCCGGGCATTCAGTACTTC
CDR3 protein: CASSVGYPGIQYF

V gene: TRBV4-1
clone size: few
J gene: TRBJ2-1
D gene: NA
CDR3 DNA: TGCGCCAGCAGCCACTCCCCATGGAGGAGCTCCTACAATGAGCAGTTCTTC
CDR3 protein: CASSHSPWRSSYNEQFF

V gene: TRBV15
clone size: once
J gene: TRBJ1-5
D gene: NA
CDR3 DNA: TGTGCCACCAGCAGAGATTTGGGCCAGGACTCCCCAGGTCAGCCCCAGCATTTT
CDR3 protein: CATSRDLGQDSPGQPQHF

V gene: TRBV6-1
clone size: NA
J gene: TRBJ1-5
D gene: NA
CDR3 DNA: TGTGCCAGCAGTGTCCAGGGTGAGGCCCAGCATTTT
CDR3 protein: CASSVQGEAQHF

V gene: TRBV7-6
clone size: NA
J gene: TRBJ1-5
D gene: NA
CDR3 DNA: TGTGCCAGCAGCTTAGTAGGGGATAGCAATCAGCCCCAGCATTTT
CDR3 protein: CASSLVGDSNQPQHF

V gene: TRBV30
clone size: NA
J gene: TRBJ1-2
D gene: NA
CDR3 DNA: TGTGCCTGGAGTGTAAGACGGGACTATGGCTACACCTTC
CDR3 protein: CAWSVRRDYGYTF

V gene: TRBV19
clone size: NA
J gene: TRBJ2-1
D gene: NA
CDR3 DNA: TGTGCCAGTAGTATAGATCGTCACAGCCCAAAGTCCAATGAGCAGTTCTTC
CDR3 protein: CASSIDRHSPKSNEQFF

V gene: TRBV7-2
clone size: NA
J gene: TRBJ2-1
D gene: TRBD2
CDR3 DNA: TGTGCCAGCAGCTCCCCATGGGGACTAGCGGGAGATGAGCAGTTCTTC
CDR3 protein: CASSSPWGLAGDEQFF

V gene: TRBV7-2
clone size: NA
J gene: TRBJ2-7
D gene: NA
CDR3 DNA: TGTGCCAGCAGCCCACAAGGCGGGGTTGCCTACGAGCAGTACTTC
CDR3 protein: CASSPQGGVAYEQYF

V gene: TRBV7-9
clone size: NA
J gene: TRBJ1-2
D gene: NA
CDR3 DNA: TGTGCCAGCAGCTTTCAGGCGGACACGACTAACTATGGCTACACCTTC
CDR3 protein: CASSFQADTTNYGYTF

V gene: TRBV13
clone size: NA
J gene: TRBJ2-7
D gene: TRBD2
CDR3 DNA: TGTGCCAGCAGCTTAGCTTGGGGTAGCGGGAGAGGCTCCTACGAGCAGTACTTC
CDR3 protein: CASSLAWGSGRGSYEQYF

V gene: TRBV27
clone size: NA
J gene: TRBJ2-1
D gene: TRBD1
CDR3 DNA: TGTGCCAGCAGTTTAATAACAGGGGCGGCCTACAATGAGCAGTTCTTC
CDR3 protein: CASSLITGAAYNEQFF

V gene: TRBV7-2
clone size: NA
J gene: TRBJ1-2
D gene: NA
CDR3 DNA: TGTGCCAGCAGCTTTACCGGCAGGGGATATGGCTACACCTTC
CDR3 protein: CASSFTGRGYGYTF

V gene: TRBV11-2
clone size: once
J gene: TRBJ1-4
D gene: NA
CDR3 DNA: TGTGCCAGCAGCTTAGGGGGTGGACAGACCGGTAATGAAAAACTGTTTTTT
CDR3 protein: CASSLGGGQTGNEKLFF

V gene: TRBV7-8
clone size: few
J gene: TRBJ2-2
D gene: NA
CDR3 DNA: TGTGCCAGCAGCACACGGACATCCGGGGAGCTGTTTTTT
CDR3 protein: CASSTRTSGELFF

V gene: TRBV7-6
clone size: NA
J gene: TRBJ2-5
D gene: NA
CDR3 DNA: TGTGCCAGCAGCTTTGGTACAGATTCCCAAGAGACCCAGTACTTC
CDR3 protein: CASSFGTDSQETQYF

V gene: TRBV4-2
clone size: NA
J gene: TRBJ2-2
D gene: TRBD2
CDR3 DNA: TGTGCCAGCAGCCAGGTAGCGGGGCGGAACACCGGGGAGCTGTTTTTT
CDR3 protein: CASSQVAGRNTGELFF

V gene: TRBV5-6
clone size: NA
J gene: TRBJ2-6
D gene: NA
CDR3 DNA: TGTGCCAGCAGCTTGATGGTCAACCACTTCTCTGGGGCCAACGTCCTGACTTTC
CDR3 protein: CASSLMVNHFSGANVLTF

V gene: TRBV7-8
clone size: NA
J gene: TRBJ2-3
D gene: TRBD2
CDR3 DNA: TGTGCCAGCAGCTTAGCTGCCGGGAGGACCCGCACAGATACGCAGTATTTT
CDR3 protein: CASSLAAGRTRTDTQYF

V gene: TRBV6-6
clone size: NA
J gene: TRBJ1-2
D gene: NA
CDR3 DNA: TGTGCCAGCAGTTACCCGGGGAACTACACCTTC
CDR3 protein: CASSYPGNYTF

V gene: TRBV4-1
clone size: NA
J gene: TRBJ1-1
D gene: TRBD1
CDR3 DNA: TGCGCCAGCAGCCCCCAACAGGGGGTGAACACTGAAGCTTTCTTT
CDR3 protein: CASSPQQGVNTEAFF

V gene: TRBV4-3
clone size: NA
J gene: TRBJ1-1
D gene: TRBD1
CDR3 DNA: TGCGCCAGCAGCCAAGGGGACAGGGACACTGAAGCTTTCTTT
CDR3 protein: CASSQGDRDTEAFF

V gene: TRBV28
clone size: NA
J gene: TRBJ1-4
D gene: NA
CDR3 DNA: TGTGCCAGCAGCCTCATTTTACGGGGGGGAAACGAAAAACTGTTTTTT
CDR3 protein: CASSLILRGGNEKLFF

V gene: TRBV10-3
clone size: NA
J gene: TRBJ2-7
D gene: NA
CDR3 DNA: TGTGCCATCAGTGATGGGCTGGCCTACGAGCAGTACTTC
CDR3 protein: CAISDGLAYEQYF

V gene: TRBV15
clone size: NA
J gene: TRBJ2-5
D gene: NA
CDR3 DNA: TGTGCCACCAGCAGAGGGAGGGGTTCGGCCCAGTACTTC
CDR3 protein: CATSRGRGSAQYF

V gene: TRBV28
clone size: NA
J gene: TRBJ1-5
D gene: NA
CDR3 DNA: TGTGCCAGCAGTTTTTCAAGGGGTAGGTCCCGTGTTTTAATCAATCAGCCCCAGCATTTT
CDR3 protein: CASSFSRGRSRVLINQPQHF

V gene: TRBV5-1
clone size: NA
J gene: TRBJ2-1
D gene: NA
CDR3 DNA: TGCGCCAGCAGCTACCGCCAACAGGGACCGAGCCCCGGGTATGAGCAGTTCTTC
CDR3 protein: CASSYRQQGPSPGYEQFF

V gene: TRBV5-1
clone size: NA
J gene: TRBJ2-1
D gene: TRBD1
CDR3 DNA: TGCGCCAGCAGCCCCGGACAGGGCAGTGGGGATGAGCAGTTCTTC
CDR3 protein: CASSPGQGSGDEQFF

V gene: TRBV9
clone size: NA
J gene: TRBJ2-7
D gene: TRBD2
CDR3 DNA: TGTGCCAGCAGCGTTAGCGGGGGGAGCGACGAGCAGTACTTC
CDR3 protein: CASSVSGGSDEQYF

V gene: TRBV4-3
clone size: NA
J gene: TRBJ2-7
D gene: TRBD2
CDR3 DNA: TGCGCCAGCAGACAAGCAATGTCAGGACTAGGATACGAGCAGTACTTC
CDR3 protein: CASRQAMSGLGYEQYF

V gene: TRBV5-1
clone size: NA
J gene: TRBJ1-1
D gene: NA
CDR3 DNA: TGCGCCAGCAGCTTCGGGAGGCTGAACACTGAAGCCTTCTTT
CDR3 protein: CASSFGRLNTEAFF

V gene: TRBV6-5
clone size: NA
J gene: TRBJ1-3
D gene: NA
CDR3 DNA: TGTGCCAGCAGTTCCCACCCCCGGAGCTCTGGAAACACCATATATTTT
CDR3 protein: CASSSHPRSSGNTIYF